This T cell receptor (beta chain) was obtained from a study of cytomegalovirus exposure and HLA in healthy donors. Study-level background: HLA-typed donors were the source of 86 million or so unique TCRs held in an early data release. Study findings and constraints: Excluded were some V segments that proved indistinguishable, including TRBV6-2 and TRBV6-3. Researchers had no immune exposure information except CMV serostatus available. Rare sequences made up most TCRs, while some public TCRs were found in many donors.

Primers included in the PCR were 60 Vbeta and 13 Jbeta primers. Repertoires were generated with immunoSEQ multiplex PCR, while TCRdb's copy carries only in-frame clones and drops some. In the table there are 100,000 to 150,000 clones, around three quarters of which are singletons. Germline V gene lookup returns CDR1 SGHDT and CDR2 YYEEEE. V lost 6 bases to trimming and J lost 2 bases; unmatched junction nucleotides: 6. There are 14 residues in the CDR3. This clone occurred a few times. As yet, its antigen is unknown. This chain connects TRBV5-6 to TRBJ1-2; 8 positions match TRBD1. This receptor was obtained from a woman aged 40-49 years in good health and CMV-seronegative. The sample consisted of PBMCs. The DNA for the CDR3 is TGTGCCAGCAACGAACAGGGGGGGAACTATGGCTACACCTTC. Translated: CASNEQGGNYGYTF.